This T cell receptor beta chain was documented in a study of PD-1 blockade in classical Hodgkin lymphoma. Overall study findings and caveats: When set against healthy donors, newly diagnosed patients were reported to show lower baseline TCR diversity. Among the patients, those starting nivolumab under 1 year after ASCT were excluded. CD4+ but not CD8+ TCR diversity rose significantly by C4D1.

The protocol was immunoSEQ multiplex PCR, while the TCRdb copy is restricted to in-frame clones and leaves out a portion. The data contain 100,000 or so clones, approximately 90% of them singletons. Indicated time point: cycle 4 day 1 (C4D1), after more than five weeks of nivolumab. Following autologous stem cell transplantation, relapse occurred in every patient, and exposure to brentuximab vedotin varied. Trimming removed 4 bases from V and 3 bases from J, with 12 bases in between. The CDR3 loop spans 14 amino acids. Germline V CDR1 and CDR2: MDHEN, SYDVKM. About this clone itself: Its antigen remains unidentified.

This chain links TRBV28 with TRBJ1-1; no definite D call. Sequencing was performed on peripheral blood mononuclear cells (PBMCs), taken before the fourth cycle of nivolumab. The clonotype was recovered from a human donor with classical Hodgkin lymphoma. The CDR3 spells CASSSAGGHTEAFF. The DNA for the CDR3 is TGTGCCAGCAGTTCCGCAGGAGGCCACACTGAAGCTTTCTTT.